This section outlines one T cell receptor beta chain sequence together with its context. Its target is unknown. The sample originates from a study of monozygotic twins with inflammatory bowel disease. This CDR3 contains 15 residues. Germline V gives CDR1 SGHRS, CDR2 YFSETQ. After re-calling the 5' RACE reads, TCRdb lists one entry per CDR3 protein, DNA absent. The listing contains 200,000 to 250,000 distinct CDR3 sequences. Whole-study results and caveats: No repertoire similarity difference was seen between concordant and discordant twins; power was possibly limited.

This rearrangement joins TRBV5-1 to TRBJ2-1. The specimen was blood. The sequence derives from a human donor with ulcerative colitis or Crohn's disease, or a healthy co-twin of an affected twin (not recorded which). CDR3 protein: CASSPQTRSDNEQFF. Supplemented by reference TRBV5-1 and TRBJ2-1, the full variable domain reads KAGVTQTPRYLIKTRGQQVTLSCSPISGHRSVSWYQQTPGQGLQFLFEYFSETQRNKGNFPGRFSGRQFSNSRSEMNVSTLELGDSALYLCASSPQTRSDNEQFFGPGTRLTVL.